Listed here are 25 T cell receptor beta chains from one sample, sequenced in a study of control samples from healthy donors and cancer patients. Profiled with immunoSEQ multiplex PCR; TCRdb holds only in-frame clones, not every one. The repertoire has fewer than 200,000 clones, about 94% of them found once; the top ten carry over 4%. Sequencing input: blood. The source of these receptors is a woman aged 55-70 years in good health.

The chain has TRBV6-2 or TRBV6-3 and TRBJ1-2; 9 bases line up with TRBD1. Germline V gives CDR1 MNHEY, CDR2 SVGEGT. The ends lost 4 bases at V and 4 bases at J; junction bases unmatched: 7. The CDR3 is 15 amino acids. CDR3 nucleotide sequence: TGTGCCAGCAGTTCCCTGGACAGGGGTAGCTATGGCTACACCTTC. Translated: CASSSLDRGSYGYTF.

J is TRBJ2-1 and V is TRBV12-3 or TRBV12-4, with unresolved D. V was cut by 7 bases and J by 6 bases, with 7 bases left in between. CDR3 length equals 11 residues. This CDR3 is CASTVSNEQFF. In nucleotides, the CDR3 is TGTGCCAGCACCGTTAGCAATGAGCAGTTCTTC.

This chain connects TRBV6-6 to TRBJ1-5; maybe TRBD1 (6 bases). With 4 bases removed from V and 5 bases from J, the gap between germline ends came to 15 bases. Germline V gene lookup returns CDR1 MNHNY and CDR2 SVGAGI (reference sequence). CDR3 length equals 15 residues. CDR3 amino acids: CASSLKQGPDQPQHF. The CDR3 DNA is TGTGCCAGCAGTTTAAAACAGGGCCCTGATCAGCCCCAGCATTTT.

The chain couples TRBV4-1 to TRBJ2-1; D not resolved. There are 14 residues in the CDR3. The V end lost 2 bases, the J end lost 6 bases, and 11 bases lay between the germline ends. Germline CDR1 and CDR2: MGHRA and YSYEKL. The CDR3 DNA sequence: TGCGCCAGCAGCCAATTCATGATTTCCAATGAGCAGTTCTTC. This sequence encodes CASSQFMISNEQFF.

The rearrangement joins TRBV7-2 to TRBJ1-4; D unclear. V was clipped by 1 base and J by 5 bases, with 14 bases between them. The CDR3 extends over 16 amino acids. Germline V CDR1 and CDR2: SGHTA, FQGNSA. The CDR3 reads CASSLVASTMNEKLFF. In DNA form, the CDR3 reads TGTGCCAGCAGCTTAGTCGCCAGCACCATGAATGAAAAACTGTTTTTT.

The rearrangement uses TRBV27 and TRBJ1-2; 12 positions match TRBD1. Germline-derived CDR1 and CDR2 are MNHEY and SMNVEV (reference sequence). The CDR3 totals 13 residues. The V and J ends lost 6 bases and 8 bases, in that order; junction bases with no gene match: 4. The CDR3 DNA sequence: TGTGCCAGCAGCTATGGGACAGGGGGCGGCTACACCTTC. Residues: CASSYGTGGGYTF.

The chain combines TRBV10-3 with TRBJ1-2, with 11 bases aligning to TRBD1. Losses at the gene ends were 3 bases for V and 7 bases for J; bases not matched to a gene: 10. The CDR3 extends over 16 amino acids. CDR1 is ENHRY, CDR2 SYGVKD, per germline. The CDR3 bases are TGTGCCATCAGTGATTTTACTTTTGGGACAGGGGGTGGCTACACCTTC. Translation gives CAISDFTFGTGGGYTF.

The gene calls are TRBV7-2 and TRBJ2-3; 8 bases agree with TRBD2. The germline CDR1 and CDR2 sequences are SGHTA and FQGNSA. This CDR3 spans 16 amino acids. V shed 1 base, J shed 4 bases, and the junction held 7 bases outside the gene matches. Here the CDR3 reads CASSLESPGGADTQYF. CDR3 in DNA: TGTGCCAGCAGCTTAGAATCCCCGGGAGGGGCAGATACGCAGTATTTT. Combining the CDR3 with reference TRBV7-2 and TRBJ2-3 gives the whole variable domain GAGVSQSPSNKVTEKGKDVELRCDPISGHTALYWYRQSLGQGLEFLIYFQGNSAPDKSGLPSDRFSAERTGGSVSTLTIQRTQQEDSAVYLCASSLESPGGADTQYFGPGTRLTVL.

V and J are TRBV6-5 and TRBJ1-6; 8 bases map to TRBD1. The CDR3 sequence is 15 residues long. From germline, CDR1 is MNHEY and CDR2 SVGAGI. Trimming cost V 5 bases and J 5 bases; bases outside gene matches: 5. In nucleotides, the CDR3 is TGTGCCAGCAGTCCGAGACAGGGGAATAATTCACCCCTCCACTTT. Translated: CASSPRQGNNSPLHF.

CDR3 in amino acids: CASTIGTGDGYTF. The CDR3, as DNA: TGTGCCAGCACCATAGGGACAGGGGATGGCTACACCTTC. The V call is TRBV6-5, the J call TRBJ1-2; 10 bases line up with TRBD1. This CDR3 is built from 13 residues. With V trimmed by 7 bases and J by 6 bases, 5 bases remained unmatched. The germline V gene encodes CDR1 MNHEY and CDR2 SVGAGI.

The rearrangement links TRBV19 to TRBJ2-2; D perhaps matches TRBD2 (6 bases). CDR3 length equals 14 residues. Germline CDR1 and CDR2: LNHDA and SQIVND (reference sequence). V gave up 5 bases and J gave up 6 bases, with 13 bases separating them. The CDR3 sequence: CASSDMGEAGELFF. The CDR3, as DNA: TGTGCCAGTAGTGACATGGGGGAGGCCGGGGAGCTGTTTTTT.

This CDR3 is CASSLRGMDGYTF. Written as DNA, the CDR3 is TGTGCCAGCAGTTTAAGAGGGATGGATGGCTACACCTTC. J is TRBJ1-2 and V is TRBV27; D uncertain. The CDR3 sequence is 13 residues long. Germline V gives CDR1 MNHEY, CDR2 SMNVEV (reference sequence). The V end was cut by 2 bases, the J end by 6 bases, with 10 bases between.

The V and J genes are TRBV2 and TRBJ2-7, with 8 bases aligning to TRBD2. Germline V CDR1 and CDR2: SNHLY, FYNNEI. The CDR3 extends over 14 amino acids. The junction had 8 bases not matched to a gene; V was cut back by 8 bases and J by 2 bases. The chain's CDR3 is CASGREGTTYEQYF. In DNA form, the CDR3 reads TGTGCCAGCGGCCGGGAGGGGACAACCTACGAGCAGTACTTC. Together with reference TRBV2 and TRBJ2-7, the CDR3 gives the full variable domain: EPEVTQTPSHQVTQMGQEVILRCVPISNHLYFYWYRQILGQKVEFLVSFYNNEISEKSEIFDDQFSVERPDGSNFTLKIRSTKLEDSAMYFCASGREGTTYEQYFGPGTRLTVT.

This chain uses TRBV19 with TRBJ2-7; no definite D call. This CDR3 contains 14 residues. Germline-derived CDR1 and CDR2 are LNHDA and SQIVND (reference sequence). Deletions cut 3 bases from V and 4 bases from J, with 13 bases between. In DNA, the CDR3 is TGTGCCAGTAGTATCGGCAGGTACCCATACGAGCAGTACTTC. This translates into CASSIGRYPYEQYF.

The chain couples TRBV4-2 to TRBJ1-1; D is perhaps TRBD1 (5 bases). Germline V gives CDR1 LGHNA, CDR2 YNFKEQ. The germline V and J ends were trimmed by 5 bases and 2 bases, with 12 bases remaining between them. The CDR3 contains 14 residues. The CDR3 loop is CASSTRDSNTEAFF. For the CDR3, the DNA is TGTGCCAGCAGCACGAGAGACAGTAACACTGAAGCTTTCTTT.

This chain links TRBV7-9 with TRBJ1-3, with D possibly TRBD1 on 5 matching bases. The germline gives CDR1 SEHNR, CDR2 FQNEAQ (reference sequence). V lost 5 bases to trimming and J lost 4 bases, with 12 bases between them. The length of the CDR3 is 14 residues. The CDR3 reads CASSVEGQGNTIYF. The CDR3 coding sequence is TGTGCCAGCAGCGTAGAGGGGCAAGGAAACACCATATATTTT.

The CDR3 DNA follows: TGTGCCAGCAGCCAAGATCGAGGTAGCGGGAGAAACAATGAGCAGTTCTTC. It translates to CASSQDRGSGRNNEQFF. The chain links TRBV3-1 (or the pseudogene TRBV3-2) to TRBJ2-1, with TRBD2 matching 9 bases. Trimming took 0 bases from V and 5 from J; bases not matched to a gene: 8. CDR3 length equals 17 residues. Germline V CDR1 and CDR2: LGHDT, YNNKEL (reference sequence).

The CDR3 loop reads CASSLVFRGETQYF. DNA of the CDR3: TGCGCCAGCAGCTTGGTATTCAGGGGAGAGACCCAGTACTTC. The chain employs TRBV5-1 and TRBJ2-5, with D possibly TRBD1 on 6 matching bases. The V gene lost 0 bases and the J gene lost 4 bases, with 10 bases spanning the gap. Per the germline V gene, CDR1 is SGHRS and CDR2 is YFSETQ. The CDR3 contains 14 residues. The entire variable domain, with the rest obtained from reference TRBV5-1 and TRBJ2-5, is as follows: KAGVTQTPRYLIKTRGQQVTLSCSPISGHRSVSWYQQTPGQGLQFLFEYFSETQRNKGNFPGRFSGRQFSNSRSEMNVSTLELGDSALYLCASSLVFRGETQYFGPGTRLLVL.

This clone occurred once. The CDR3 reads CASRPGAATNEKLFF. The CDR3, as DNA: TGTGCCAGCAGGCCCGGGGCGGCAACTAATGAAAAACTGTTTTTT. The V and J genes are TRBV6-5 and TRBJ1-4; D is perhaps TRBD1 (5 bases). CDR1 is MNHEY and CDR2 is SVGAGI in the germline V gene. Trimming removed 6 bases from V and 0 bases from J, with 11 bases in between. The CDR3 is 15 amino acids.

This clone was detected once. V is TRBV5-1 and J is TRBJ2-5; no clear D. Trimming took off 3 bases at V and 5 bases at J, with 8 bases between the two ends. Germline V gene data show CDR1 as SGHRS and CDR2 as YFSETQ. The CDR3 runs 12 residues. The CDR3 region is CASSSQGETQYF. In nucleotides, the CDR3 is TGCGCCAGCAGCTCCCAAGGGGAGACCCAGTACTTC.

This chain links TRBV5-8 with TRBJ1-2; no clear D. The germline gives CDR1 SGHTS, CDR2 YDEGEE. The length of the CDR3 is 14 residues. Trimming removed 6 bases from V and 2 bases from J, with 14 bases in between. The CDR3 coding sequence is TGTGCCAGCATCTTCTTCCTAAGGAACTATGGCTACACCTTC. Translated, it gives CASIFFLRNYGYTF.

The chain links TRBV6-6 to TRBJ1-5; D is possibly TRBD1 (6 bases). V gave up 2 bases and J gave up 1 base, with 9 bases separating them. The CDR3 runs to 15 residues. In germline, CDR1 is MNHNY, CDR2 SVGAGI (reference sequence). Written as DNA, the CDR3 is TGTGCCAGCAGTTACACGGGGGCGAGCAATCAGCCCCAGCATTTT. Amino acids: CASSYTGASNQPQHF.

V gene TRBV7-2 combines with J gene TRBJ2-3; weak D call: TRBD2 (5 bases). V was clipped by 0 bases and J by 4 bases, with 17 bases between them. The CDR3 has 17 amino acids. Germline CDR1 and CDR2: SGHTA and FQGNSA. The CDR3 sequence: CASSLARAGGGADTQYF. The CDR3 DNA sequence: TGTGCCAGCAGCTTAGCGAGAGCAGGAGGAGGCGCAGATACGCAGTATTTT.

The rearrangement links TRBV7-3 to TRBJ2-2, with a tentative D call TRBD2 (6 bases). This CDR3 spans 16 amino acids. Germline-derived CDR1 and CDR2 are SGHTA and FQGTGA. The ends were cut back, 1 base at V and 1 base at J, with 10 bases in the middle. CDR3 residues: CASSLNGGVNTGELFF. CDR3 nucleotide sequence: TGTGCCAGCAGCTTAAACGGCGGGGTGAACACCGGGGAGCTGTTTTTT.

The chain combines TRBV19 with TRBJ2-1; no reliable D call. Germline loops: CDR1 LNHDA, CDR2 SQIVND (reference sequence). The CDR3 is 13 residues long. The V end was cut by 6 bases, the J end by 7 bases, with 13 bases between. CDR3 in DNA: TGTGCCAGTAGAAAGGTATGGGATAATGAGCAGTTCTTC. This codes for CASRKVWDNEQFF.